This TCR beta chain stems from a study of patients and donors after allogeneic stem cell transplantation. Ten or more counts support this clonotype. TCRdb independently ran MiXCR on the RT-PCR reads; one entry per CDR3 protein. This table holds about 110,000 distinct CDR3 sequences, around 36% found once. This CDR3 is built from 16 residues. V lost 5 bases to trimming and J lost 0 bases, with 11 bases between them. This receptor was taken from a human donor who was either an allogeneic HSCT recipient or a stem cell or donor lymphocyte infusion donor (not recorded which). It is not recorded whose cells these are; they may come from a transplant donor. The chain links TRBV12-3 or TRBV12-4 to TRBJ1-6; D is unresolved. What was sequenced was blood, either unsorted or a sorted T cell fraction (not recorded which). The CDR3 DNA reads as TGTGCCAGCAGTCCCTCCCTGAGCTCCTATAATTCACCCCTCCACTTT. Amino acid sequence: CASSPSLSSYNSPLHF.